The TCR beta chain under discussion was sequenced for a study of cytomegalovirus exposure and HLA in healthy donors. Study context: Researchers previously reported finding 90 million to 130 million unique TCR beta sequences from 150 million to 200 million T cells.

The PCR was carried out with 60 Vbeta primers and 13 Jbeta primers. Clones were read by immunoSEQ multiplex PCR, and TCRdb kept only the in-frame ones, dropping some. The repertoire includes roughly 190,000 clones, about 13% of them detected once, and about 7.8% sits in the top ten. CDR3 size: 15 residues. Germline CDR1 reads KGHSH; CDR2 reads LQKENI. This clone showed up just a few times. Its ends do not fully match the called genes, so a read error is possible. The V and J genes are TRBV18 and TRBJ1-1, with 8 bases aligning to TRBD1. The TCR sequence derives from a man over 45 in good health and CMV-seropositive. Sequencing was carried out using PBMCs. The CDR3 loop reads CASSPLGQGGIEAFF. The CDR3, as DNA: TGTGCCAGCTCCCCACTTGGACAGGGAGGAATCGAAGCTTTCTTT.